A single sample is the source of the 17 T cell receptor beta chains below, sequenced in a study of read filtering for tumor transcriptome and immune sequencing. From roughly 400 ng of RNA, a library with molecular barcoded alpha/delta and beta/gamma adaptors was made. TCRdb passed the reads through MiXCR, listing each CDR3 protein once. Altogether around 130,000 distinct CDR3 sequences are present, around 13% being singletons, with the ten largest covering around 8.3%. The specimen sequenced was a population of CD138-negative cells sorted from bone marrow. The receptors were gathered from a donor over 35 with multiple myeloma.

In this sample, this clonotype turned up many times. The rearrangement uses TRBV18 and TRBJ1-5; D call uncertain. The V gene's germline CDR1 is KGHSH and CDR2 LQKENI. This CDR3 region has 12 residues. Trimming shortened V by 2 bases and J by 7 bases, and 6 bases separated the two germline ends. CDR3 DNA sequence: TGTGCCAGCTCACCAGTCGGCCAGCCCCAGCATTTT. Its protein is CASSPVGQPQHF.

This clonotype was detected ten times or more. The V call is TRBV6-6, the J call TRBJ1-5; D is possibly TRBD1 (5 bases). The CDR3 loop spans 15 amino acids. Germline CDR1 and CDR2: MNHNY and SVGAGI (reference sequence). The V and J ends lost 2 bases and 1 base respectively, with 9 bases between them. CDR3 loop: CASSYAGESNQPQHF. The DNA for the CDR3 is TGTGCCAGCAGTTACGCGGGGGAGAGCAATCAGCCCCAGCATTTT.

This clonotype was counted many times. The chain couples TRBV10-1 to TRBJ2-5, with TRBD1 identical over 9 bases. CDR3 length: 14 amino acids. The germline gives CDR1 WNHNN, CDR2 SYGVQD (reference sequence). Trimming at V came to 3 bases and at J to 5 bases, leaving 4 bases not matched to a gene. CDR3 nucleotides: TGCGCCAGCAGTGATACAGGGGGCGAGGAGACCCAGTACTTC. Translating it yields CASSDTGGEETQYF.

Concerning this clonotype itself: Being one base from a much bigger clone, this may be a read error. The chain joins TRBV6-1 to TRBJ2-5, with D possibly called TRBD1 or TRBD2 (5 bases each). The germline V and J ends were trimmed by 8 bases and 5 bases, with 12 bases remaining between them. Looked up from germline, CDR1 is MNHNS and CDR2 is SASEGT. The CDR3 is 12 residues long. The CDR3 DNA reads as TGTGCCAGCGCCTGGGGGACGGAGACCCAGTACTTC. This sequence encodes CASAWGTETQYF.

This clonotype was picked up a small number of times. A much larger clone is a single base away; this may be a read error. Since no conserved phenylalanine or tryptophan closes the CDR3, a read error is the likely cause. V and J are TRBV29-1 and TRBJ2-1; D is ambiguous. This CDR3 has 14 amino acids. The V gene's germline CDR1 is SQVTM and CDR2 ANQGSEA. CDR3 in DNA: TGCATCGTTGATCTGGTTAGCTCCTACAATGAGCAGTTCCTC. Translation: CIVDLVSSYNEQFL.

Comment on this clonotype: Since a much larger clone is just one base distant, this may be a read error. For the CDR3, the DNA is TGTGCCATCAGTGTCTCTCTTGGGGAGCGGGACTACAATGAGCAGTTCTTC. Encoded protein: CAISVSLGERDYNEQFF. The chain couples TRBV24-1 to TRBJ2-1; 7 positions agree with TRBD2. The CDR3 extends over 17 amino acids. Germline CDR1 KGHDR, CDR2 SFDVKD.

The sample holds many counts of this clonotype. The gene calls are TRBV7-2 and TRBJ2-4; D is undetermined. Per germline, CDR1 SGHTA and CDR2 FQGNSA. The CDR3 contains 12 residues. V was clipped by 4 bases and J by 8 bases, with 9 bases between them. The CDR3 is CASSSRMDIQYF. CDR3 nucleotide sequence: TGTGCCAGCAGCTCCAGAATGGACATTCAGTACTTC.

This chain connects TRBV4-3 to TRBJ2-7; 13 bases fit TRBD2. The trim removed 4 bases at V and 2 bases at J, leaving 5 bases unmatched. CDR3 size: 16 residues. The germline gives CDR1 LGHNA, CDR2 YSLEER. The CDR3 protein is CASSPRTSGSTYEQYF. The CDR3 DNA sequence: TGCGCCAGCAGCCCCAGGACTAGCGGGAGTACCTACGAGCAGTACTTC.

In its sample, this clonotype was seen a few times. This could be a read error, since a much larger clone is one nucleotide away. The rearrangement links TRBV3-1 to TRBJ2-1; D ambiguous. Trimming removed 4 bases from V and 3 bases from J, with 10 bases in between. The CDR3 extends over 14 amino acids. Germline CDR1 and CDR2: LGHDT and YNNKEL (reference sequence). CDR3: CASSLGKVYNEQFF. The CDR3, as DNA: TGTGCCAGCAGCCTTGGGAAGGTCTACAATGAGCAGTTCTTC.

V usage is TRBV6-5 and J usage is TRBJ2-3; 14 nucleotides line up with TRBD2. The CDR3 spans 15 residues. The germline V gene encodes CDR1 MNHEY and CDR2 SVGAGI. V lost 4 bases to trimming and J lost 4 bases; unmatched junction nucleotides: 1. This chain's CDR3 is CASSSTSGRADTQYF. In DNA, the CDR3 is TGTGCCAGCAGTTCGACTAGCGGGAGGGCAGATACGCAGTATTTT.

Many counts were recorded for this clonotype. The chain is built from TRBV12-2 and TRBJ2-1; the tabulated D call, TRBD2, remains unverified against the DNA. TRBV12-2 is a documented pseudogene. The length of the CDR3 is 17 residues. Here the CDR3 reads CASRLLGLAGAYNEQFF. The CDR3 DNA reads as TGTGCAAGTCGTCTTTTAGGACTAGCGGGAGCCTACAATGAGCAGTTCTTC.

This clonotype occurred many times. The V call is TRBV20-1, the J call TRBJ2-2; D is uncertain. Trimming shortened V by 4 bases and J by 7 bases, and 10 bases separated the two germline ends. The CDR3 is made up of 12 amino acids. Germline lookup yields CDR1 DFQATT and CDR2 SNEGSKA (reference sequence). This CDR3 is CSATLSGGELFF. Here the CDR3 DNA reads TGCAGTGCTACCCTTTCTGGCGGGGAGCTGTTTTTT.

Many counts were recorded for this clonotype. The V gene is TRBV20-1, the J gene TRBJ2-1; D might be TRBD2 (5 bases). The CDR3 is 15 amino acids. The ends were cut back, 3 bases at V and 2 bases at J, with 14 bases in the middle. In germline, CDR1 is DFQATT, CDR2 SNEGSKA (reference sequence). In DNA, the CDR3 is TGCAGTGCTAGTAAAAACTCGCGGGCCTACAATGAGCAGTTCTTC. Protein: CSASKNSRAYNEQFF.

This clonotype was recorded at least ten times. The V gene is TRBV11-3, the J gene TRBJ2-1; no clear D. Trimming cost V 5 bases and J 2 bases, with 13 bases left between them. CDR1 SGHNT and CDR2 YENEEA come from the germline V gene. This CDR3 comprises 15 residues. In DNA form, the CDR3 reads TGTGCCAGCAGCCTTAGTGGGAATACCTACAATGAGCAGTTCTTC. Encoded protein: CASSLSGNTYNEQFF.

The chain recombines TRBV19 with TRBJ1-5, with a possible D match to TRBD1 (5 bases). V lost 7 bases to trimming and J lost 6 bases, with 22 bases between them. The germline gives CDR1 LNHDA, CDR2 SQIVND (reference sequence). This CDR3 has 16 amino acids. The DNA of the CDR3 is TGTGCCAGTAAAACTCAGGGTAACGGCTGGGGTCAGCCCCAGCATTTT. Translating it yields CASKTQGNGWGQPQHF.

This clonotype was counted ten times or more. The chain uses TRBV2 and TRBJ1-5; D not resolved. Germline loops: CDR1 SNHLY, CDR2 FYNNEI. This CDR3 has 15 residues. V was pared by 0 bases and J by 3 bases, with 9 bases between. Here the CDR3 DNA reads TGTGCCAGCAGTGAAGCAGGGATCCCCAATCAGCCCCAGCATTTT. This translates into CASSEAGIPNQPQHF.

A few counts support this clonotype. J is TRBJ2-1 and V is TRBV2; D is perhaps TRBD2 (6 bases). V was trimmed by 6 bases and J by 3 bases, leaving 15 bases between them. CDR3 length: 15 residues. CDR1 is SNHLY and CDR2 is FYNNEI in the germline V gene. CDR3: CASSRVADLYNEQFF. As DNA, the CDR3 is TGTGCCAGCAGCCGAGTAGCGGACCTCTACAATGAGCAGTTCTTC.